The sequence of this T cell receptor (beta chain) was determined in a study of blood T cell repertoires in COVID-19. Study at large: The origin of the acute and convalescent COVID-19 samples was the United States, Italy and Spain.

Germline lookup yields CDR1 SGHVS and CDR2 FQNEAQ. The CDR3 has 16 residues. The trim removed 3 bases at V and 1 base at J, leaving 6 bases unmatched. Original handling: Counts of nucleated cells, estimated from reference gene primer amplification, were obtained. The table came from immunoSEQ multiplex PCR; TCRdb's copy has only in-frame clones and leaves some out. The V and J calls and the clone size are those of that table, but D and trimming were determined from the DNA. Among tens of thousands of clones listed, around nine tenths were seen once. Sequenced: peripheral blood. The TCR comes from a woman aged 80 or older with acute or convalescent COVID-19. The rearrangement uses TRBV7-8 and TRBJ2-7; 10 bases are a match to TRBD1. The CDR3 loop reads CASSFSDRGLSYEQYF. The CDR3 DNA is TGTGCCAGCAGCTTCTCCGACAGGGGGCTTTCCTACGAGCAGTACTTC. The full variable domain, rest sourced from reference TRBV7-8 and TRBJ2-7, is GAGVSQSPRYKVAKRGQDVALRCDPISGHVSLFWYQQALGQGPEFLTYFQNEAQLDKSGLPSDRFFAERPEGSVSTLKIQRTQQEDSAVYLCASSFSDRGLSYEQYFGPGTRLTVT.